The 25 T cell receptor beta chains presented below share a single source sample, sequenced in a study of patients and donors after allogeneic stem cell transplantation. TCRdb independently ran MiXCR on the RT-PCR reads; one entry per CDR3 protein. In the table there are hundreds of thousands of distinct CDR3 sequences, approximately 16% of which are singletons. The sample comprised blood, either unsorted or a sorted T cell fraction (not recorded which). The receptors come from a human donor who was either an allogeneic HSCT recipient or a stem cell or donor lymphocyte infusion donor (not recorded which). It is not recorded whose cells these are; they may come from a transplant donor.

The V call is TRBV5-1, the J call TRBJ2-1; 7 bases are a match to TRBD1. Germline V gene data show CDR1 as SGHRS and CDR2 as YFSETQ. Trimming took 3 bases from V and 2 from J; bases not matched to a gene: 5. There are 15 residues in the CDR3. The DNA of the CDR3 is TGCGCCAGCAGCTCAAACAGGGGTACCTACAATGAGCAGTTCTTC. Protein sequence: CASSSNRGTYNEQFF.

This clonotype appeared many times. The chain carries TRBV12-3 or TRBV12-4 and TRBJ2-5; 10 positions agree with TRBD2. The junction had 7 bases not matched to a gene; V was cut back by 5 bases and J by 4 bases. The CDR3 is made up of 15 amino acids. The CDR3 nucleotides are TGTGCCAGCAGTATGGGACTAGCGATAGTAGAGACCCAGTACTTC. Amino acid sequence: CASSMGLAIVETQYF.

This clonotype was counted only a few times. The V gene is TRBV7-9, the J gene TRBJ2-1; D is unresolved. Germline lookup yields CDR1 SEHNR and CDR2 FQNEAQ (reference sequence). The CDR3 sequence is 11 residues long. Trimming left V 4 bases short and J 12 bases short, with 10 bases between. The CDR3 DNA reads TGTGCCAGCAGCTCCTATTCGGGGCAGTTCTTC. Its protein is CASSSYSGQFF.

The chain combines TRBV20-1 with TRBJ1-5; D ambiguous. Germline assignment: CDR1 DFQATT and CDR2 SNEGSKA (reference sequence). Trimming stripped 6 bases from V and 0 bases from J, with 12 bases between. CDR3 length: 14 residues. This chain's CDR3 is CSARTEYSNQPQHF. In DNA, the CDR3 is TGCAGTGCAAGGACGGAGTATAGCAATCAGCCCCAGCATTTT.

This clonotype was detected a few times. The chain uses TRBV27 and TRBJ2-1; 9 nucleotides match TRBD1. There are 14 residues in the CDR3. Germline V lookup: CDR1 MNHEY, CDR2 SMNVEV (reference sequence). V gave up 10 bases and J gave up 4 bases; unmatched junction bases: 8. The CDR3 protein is CAISPGTGYNEQFF. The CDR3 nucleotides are TGTGCCATTTCCCCGGGGACAGGGTACAATGAGCAGTTCTTC.

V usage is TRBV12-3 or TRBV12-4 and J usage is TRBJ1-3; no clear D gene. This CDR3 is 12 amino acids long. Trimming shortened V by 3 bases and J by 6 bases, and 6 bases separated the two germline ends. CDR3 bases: TGTGCCAGCAGTTTTGGTCCAAACACCATATATTTT. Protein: CASSFGPNTIYF.

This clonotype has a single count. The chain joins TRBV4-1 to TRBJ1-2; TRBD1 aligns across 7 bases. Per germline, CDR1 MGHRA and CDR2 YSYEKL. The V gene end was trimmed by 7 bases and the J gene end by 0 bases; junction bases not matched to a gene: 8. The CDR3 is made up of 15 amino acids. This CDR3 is CASTRDRASNYGYTF. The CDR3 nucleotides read TGCGCCAGCACCCGAGACAGGGCTTCTAACTATGGCTACACCTTC.

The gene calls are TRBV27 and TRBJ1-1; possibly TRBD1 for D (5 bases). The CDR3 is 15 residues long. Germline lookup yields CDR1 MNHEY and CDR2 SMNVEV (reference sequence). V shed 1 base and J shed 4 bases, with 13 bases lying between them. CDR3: CASSLFRGGVTEAFF. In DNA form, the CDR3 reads TGTGCCAGCAGTTTATTTAGGGGCGGTGTCACTGAAGCTTTCTTT.

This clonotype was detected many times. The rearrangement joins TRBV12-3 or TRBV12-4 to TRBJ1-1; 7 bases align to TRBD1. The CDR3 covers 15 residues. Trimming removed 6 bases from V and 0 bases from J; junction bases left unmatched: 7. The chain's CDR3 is CASRPTGAVNTEAFF. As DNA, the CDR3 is TGTGCCAGCAGACCCACAGGGGCTGTGAACACTGAAGCTTTCTTT.

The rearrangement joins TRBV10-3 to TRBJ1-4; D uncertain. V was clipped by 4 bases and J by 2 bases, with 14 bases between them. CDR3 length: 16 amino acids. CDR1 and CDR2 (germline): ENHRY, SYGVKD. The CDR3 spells CAISVSPTATNEKLFF. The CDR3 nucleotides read TGTGCCATCAGTGTAAGTCCGACCGCTACTAATGAAAAACTGTTTTTT.

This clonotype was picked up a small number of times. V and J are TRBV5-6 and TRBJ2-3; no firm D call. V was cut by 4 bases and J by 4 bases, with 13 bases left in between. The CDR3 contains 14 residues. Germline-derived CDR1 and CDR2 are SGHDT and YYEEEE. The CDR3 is CASSPSPIADTQYF. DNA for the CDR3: TGTGCCAGCAGCCCGTCCCCGATTGCAGATACGCAGTATTTT.

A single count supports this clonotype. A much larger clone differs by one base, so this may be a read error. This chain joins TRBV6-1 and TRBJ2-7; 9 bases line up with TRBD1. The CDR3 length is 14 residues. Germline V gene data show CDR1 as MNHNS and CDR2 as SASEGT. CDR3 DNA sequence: TGTGCCAGCAAACGCGGGACAGGGAATTACGAGCAGTCCTTC. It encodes CASKRGTGNYEQSF.

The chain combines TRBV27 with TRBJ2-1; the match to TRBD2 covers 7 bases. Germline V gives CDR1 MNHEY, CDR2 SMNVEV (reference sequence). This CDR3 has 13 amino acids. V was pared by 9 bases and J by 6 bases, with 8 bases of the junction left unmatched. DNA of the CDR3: TGTGCCAGTGGGAGAACTAGCGTCAATGAGCAGTTCTTC. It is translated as CASGRTSVNEQFF.

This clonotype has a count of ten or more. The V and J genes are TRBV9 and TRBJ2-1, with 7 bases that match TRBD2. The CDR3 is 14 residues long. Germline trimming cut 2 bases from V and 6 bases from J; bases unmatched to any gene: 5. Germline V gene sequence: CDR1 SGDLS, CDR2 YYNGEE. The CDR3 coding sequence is TGTGCCAGCAGCGTTAAACTAGCGAGCAATGAGCAGTTCTTC. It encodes CASSVKLASNEQFF.

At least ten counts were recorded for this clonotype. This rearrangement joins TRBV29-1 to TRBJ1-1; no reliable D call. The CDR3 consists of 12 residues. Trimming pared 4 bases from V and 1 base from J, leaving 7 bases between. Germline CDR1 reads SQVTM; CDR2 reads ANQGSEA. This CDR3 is CSVGYGNTEAFF. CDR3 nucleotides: TGCAGCGTTGGGTACGGGAACACTGAAGCTTTCTTT. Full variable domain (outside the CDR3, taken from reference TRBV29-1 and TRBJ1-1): SAVISQKPSRDICQRGTSLTIQCQVDSQVTMMFWYRQQPGQSLTLIATANQGSEATYESGFVIDKFPISRPNLTFSTLTVSNMSPEDSSIYLCSVGYGNTEAFFGQGTRLTVV.

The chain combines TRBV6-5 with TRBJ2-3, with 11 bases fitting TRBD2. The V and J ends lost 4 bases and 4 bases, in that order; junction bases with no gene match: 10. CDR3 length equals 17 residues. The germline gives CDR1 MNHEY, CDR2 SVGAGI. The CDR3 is CASSSHSGGAAADTQYF. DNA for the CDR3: TGTGCCAGCAGTTCGCATAGCGGGGGGGCTGCGGCAGATACGCAGTATTTT.

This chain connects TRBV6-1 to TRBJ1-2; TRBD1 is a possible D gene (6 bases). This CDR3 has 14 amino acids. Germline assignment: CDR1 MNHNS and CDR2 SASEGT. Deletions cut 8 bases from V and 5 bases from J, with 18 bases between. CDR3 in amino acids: CASLPDPGVYGYTF. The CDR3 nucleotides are TGTGCCAGCTTACCCGACCCAGGGGTTTATGGCTACACCTTC.

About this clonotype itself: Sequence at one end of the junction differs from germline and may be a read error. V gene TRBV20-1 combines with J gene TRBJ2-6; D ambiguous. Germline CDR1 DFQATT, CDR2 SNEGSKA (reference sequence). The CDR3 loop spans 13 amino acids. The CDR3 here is CSANIPGANVLTF. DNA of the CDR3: TGCAGCGCTAACATCCCTGGGGCCAACGTCCTGACTTTC.

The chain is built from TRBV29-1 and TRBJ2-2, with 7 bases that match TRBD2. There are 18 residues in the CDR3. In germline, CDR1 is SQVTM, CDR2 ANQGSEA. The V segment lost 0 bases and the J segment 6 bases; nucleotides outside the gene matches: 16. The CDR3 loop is CSVEDPPTGEGGAGELFF. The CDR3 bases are TGCAGCGTTGAAGATCCCCCGACGGGAGAGGGAGGGGCCGGGGAGCTGTTTTTT.

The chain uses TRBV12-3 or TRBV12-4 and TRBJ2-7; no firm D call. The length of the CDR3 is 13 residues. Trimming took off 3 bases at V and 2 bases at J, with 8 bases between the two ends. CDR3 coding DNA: TGTGCCAGCAGTTTGCGGCGTCCCTACGAGCAGTACTTC. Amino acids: CASSLRRPYEQYF.

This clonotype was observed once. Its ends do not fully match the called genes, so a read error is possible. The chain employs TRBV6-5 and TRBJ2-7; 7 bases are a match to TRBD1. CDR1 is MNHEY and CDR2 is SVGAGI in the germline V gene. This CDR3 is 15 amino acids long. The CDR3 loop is CASSYSAGGSYERYF. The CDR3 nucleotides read TGTGCCAGCAGTTACTCGGCAGGGGGTTCCTACGAGCGGTACTTC.

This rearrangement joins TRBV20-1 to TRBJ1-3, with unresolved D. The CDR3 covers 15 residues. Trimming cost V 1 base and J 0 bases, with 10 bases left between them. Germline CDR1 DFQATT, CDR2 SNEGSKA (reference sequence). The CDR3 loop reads CSARVGVRSGNTIYF. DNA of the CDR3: TGCAGTGCTAGAGTTGGAGTTCGCTCTGGAAACACCATATATTTT.

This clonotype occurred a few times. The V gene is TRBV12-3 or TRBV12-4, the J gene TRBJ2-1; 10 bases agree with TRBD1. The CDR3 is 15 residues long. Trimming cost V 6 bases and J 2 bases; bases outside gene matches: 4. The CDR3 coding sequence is TGTGCCAGCAGCCGCGGGACAGGGGCCTACAATGAGCAGTTCTTC. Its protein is CASSRGTGAYNEQFF.

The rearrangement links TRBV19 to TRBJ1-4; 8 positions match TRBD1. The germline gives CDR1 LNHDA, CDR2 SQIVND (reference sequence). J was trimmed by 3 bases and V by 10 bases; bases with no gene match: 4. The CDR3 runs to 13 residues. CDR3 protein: CATRRGPNEKLFF. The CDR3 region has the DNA TGTGCCACCCGCAGGGGGCCTAATGAAAAACTGTTTTTT.

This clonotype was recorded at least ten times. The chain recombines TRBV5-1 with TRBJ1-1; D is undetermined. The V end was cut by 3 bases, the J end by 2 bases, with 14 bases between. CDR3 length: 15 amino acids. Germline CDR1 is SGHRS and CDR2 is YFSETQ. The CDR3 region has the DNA TGCGCCAGCAGCTCCCGAGGGCAGCAAAACACTGAAGCTTTCTTT. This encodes CASSSRGQQNTEAFF.